This TCR beta chain was documented in a study of beta chain features in type 1 diabetes. General observations from the study: Moderate but significant shortening of TCRB CDR3s was recorded in all four CD4+ subsets from Type 1 diabetes patients.

What was sequenced were expressed TCRB transcripts, since all of the isolated RNA had been reverse transcribed. The table came from immunoSEQ multiplex PCR; TCRdb's copy has only in-frame clones and leaves some out. The sample lists about 390,000 clones; around 9.6% were seen once. The table lists this clone with many counts. What it binds is not known. This CDR3 spans 15 amino acids. Germline CDR1 is SGHVS and CDR2 is FNYEAQ. Unmatched junction bases numbered 9, after V lost 1 base and J lost 10 bases. The source is a man younger than 45 with type 1 diabetes. The sequenced sample consisted of central memory CD4+ T cells from blood. The chain links TRBV7-6 to TRBJ2-2, with 7 bases matching TRBD1. The CDR3 protein is CASSLEQGIALELFF. The CDR3 region has the DNA TGTGCCAGCAGCTTAGAACAGGGGATAGCTCTGGAGCTGTTTTTT.